This T cell receptor beta chain was recorded in a study of identical twins. Unique molecular identifiers were in the cDNA, with template-switch universal primer binding. MiXCR was run by TCRdb on the 5' RACE reads, yielding one entry per CDR3 protein. The table has 1.5 million to 2 million distinct CDR3 sequences, 32% seen once; the top ten hold less than 0.35%. The CDR3 has 19 amino acids. With V trimmed by 1 base and J by 0 bases, 5 bases remained unmatched. Looked up from germline, CDR1 is SGHRS and CDR2 is YFSETQ. Concerning this clonotype: Antigen: not known.

All donors comprised healthy Caucasians. Points from the study as a whole: The study found that models underestimated out-of-frame TCR alpha sharing in monozygotic twins. It was cross-sectional statistical analysis, not following the same donors, that the conclusions relied on.

Sequenced input: cord blood. The sequence derives from a newborn girl in good health. V gene TRBV5-1 combines with J gene TRBJ2-1; 15 bases line up with TRBD2. The chain's CDR3 is CASSLRTSGGEISYNEQFF. DNA of the CDR3: TGCGCCAGCAGCTTGAGGACTAGCGGGGGGGAAATCTCCTACAATGAGCAGTTCTTC.